This passage covers 25 T cell receptor beta chains from one sample sequenced in a study of blood T cell repertoires in COVID-19. Profiling relied on immunoSEQ multiplex PCR, and the TCRdb table lists in-frame clones only, not all of them. The sample yields roughly 250,000 clones, about 80% seen once. Sequencing was performed on peripheral blood. Receptors originate from a woman aged 80 or older with acute or convalescent COVID-19.

This clone was found once. The chain recombines TRBV28 with TRBJ1-2; 8 nucleotides agree with TRBD1. Trimming removed 6 bases from V and 5 bases from J; junction bases left unmatched: 11. Germline lookup yields CDR1 MDHEN and CDR2 SYDVKM. This CDR3 is built from 15 residues. DNA of the CDR3: TGTGCCAGCAGCCCCACCTCAGGGGGCACTTATGGCTACACCTTC. Translated: CASSPTSGGTYGYTF.

The chain joins TRBV28 to TRBJ2-5; a possible D gene is TRBD1 (6 bases). Per the germline V gene, CDR1 is MDHEN and CDR2 is SYDVKM. The V gene lost 5 bases and the J gene lost 0 bases, with 10 bases spanning the gap. This CDR3 is 14 amino acids long. CDR3 sequence reads: CASSADRYQETQYF. Written as DNA, the CDR3 is TGTGCCAGCAGTGCGGACAGATACCAAGAGACCCAGTACTTC.

The chain couples TRBV15 to TRBJ2-3; the match to TRBD2 covers 7 bases. Losses at the gene ends were 3 bases for V and 3 bases for J; bases not matched to a gene: 12. CDR3 length equals 17 residues. CDR1 is LNHNV and CDR2 is YYDKDF in the germline V gene (reference sequence). The CDR3 DNA reads as TGTGCCACCAGCAGGAAAACCACTAGCGCAGTTACAGATACGCAGTATTTT. Protein: CATSRKTTSAVTDTQYF.

The chain couples TRBV7-9 to TRBJ1-3, with D possibly matching TRBD1 (6 bases). Trimming stripped 5 bases from V and 0 bases from J, with 23 bases between. From germline, CDR1 is SEHNR and CDR2 FQNEAQ (reference sequence). The CDR3 runs to 19 residues. The CDR3 sequence is CASSPQPTPRGGSGNTIYF. The CDR3 DNA is TGTGCCAGCAGCCCGCAACCCACGCCCAGAGGGGGCTCTGGAAACACCATATATTTT. Variable domain in full (rest from reference TRBV7-9 and TRBJ1-3): DTGVSQNPRHKITKRGQNVTFRCDPISEHNRLYWYRQTLGQGPEFLTYFQNEAQLEKSRLLSDRFSAERPKGSFSTLEIQRTEQGDSAMYLCASSPQPTPRGGSGNTIYFGEGSWLTVV.

The chain carries TRBV18 and TRBJ2-7, with D possibly being TRBD2 (6 bases). Trimming left V 6 bases short and J 5 bases short, with 23 bases between. The germline V gene encodes CDR1 KGHSH and CDR2 LQKENI. The CDR3 spans 16 residues. CDR3 DNA: TGTGCCAGCTCCGAGCGGGCCGGTCATCCTCAGGACGAGCAGTACTTC. This encodes CASSERAGHPQDEQYF.

V and J are TRBV29-1 and TRBJ2-5; 10 positions agree with TRBD1. The ends lost 6 bases at V and 4 bases at J; junction bases unmatched: 8. Germline assignment: CDR1 SQVTM and CDR2 ANQGSEA. There are 14 residues in the CDR3. CDR3 DNA: TGCAGCGTCCGACAGGGGGCTAGACGAGAGACCCAGTACTTC. Amino acid sequence: CSVRQGARRETQYF.

The chain employs TRBV5-1 and TRBJ2-3; 10 bases map to TRBD2. The CDR3 consists of 18 residues. V was pared by 0 bases and J by 2 bases, with 9 bases of the junction left unmatched. Germline assignment: CDR1 SGHRS and CDR2 YFSETQ. CDR3: CASSLELAGTPTTDTQYF. Here the CDR3 DNA reads TGCGCCAGCAGCTTGGAACTAGCGGGAACCCCTACCACAGATACGCAGTATTTT.

The V gene is TRBV6-5, the J gene TRBJ2-1; no reliable D call. Between the trimmed V and J ends, which lost 8 bases and 9 bases, there was a span of 14 bases. There are 12 residues in the CDR3. From germline, CDR1 is MNHEY and CDR2 SVGAGI. CDR3 residues: CASEASYLEQFF. CDR3 sequence (DNA): TGTGCCAGCGAGGCGAGCTATCTTGAGCAGTTCTTC.

The chain joins TRBV5-1 to TRBJ1-1, with 9 bases aligning to TRBD1. The CDR3 spans 15 residues. The V and J ends lost 4 bases and 5 bases, in that order; junction bases with no gene match: 9. Germline V gene lookup returns CDR1 SGHRS and CDR2 YFSETQ. CDR3 coding DNA: TGCGCCAGCAGCCCCTCGGGACAGGGACGAACTGAAGCTTTCTTT. Encoded protein: CASSPSGQGRTEAFF.

This clone was seen only a few times. CDR3 bases: TGTGCCAGCAGCTCAGGCTCCGCTAACTATGGCTACACCTTC. As protein: CASSSGSANYGYTF. V is TRBV5-5 and J is TRBJ1-2; D uncertain. V gave up 3 bases and J gave up 0 bases, with 9 bases separating them. The CDR3 is made up of 14 amino acids. Germline V lookup: CDR1 SGHKS, CDR2 YYEKEE (reference sequence).

The chain uses TRBV28 and TRBJ1-4, with no clear D. Germline lookup yields CDR1 MDHEN and CDR2 SYDVKM. The CDR3 length is 16 residues. V was cut by 4 bases and J by 0 bases, with 12 bases left in between. CDR3 residues: CASSSLHFATNEKLFF. Written as DNA, the CDR3 is TGTGCCAGCAGTTCGCTTCACTTTGCAACTAATGAAAAACTGTTTTTT.

The genes are TRBV2 and TRBJ2-3, with TRBD2 identical over 10 bases. From germline, CDR1 is SNHLY and CDR2 FYNNEI. Germline trimming cut 2 bases from V and 6 bases from J; bases unmatched to any gene: 8. This CDR3 contains 16 residues. This CDR3 reads CASSESAGGRQDTQYF. DNA for the CDR3: TGTGCCAGCAGTGAATCAGCGGGAGGGCGCCAGGATACGCAGTATTTT.

With respect to this clone: The sample holds other DNA sequences that translate to the same CDR3. This chain joins TRBV18 and TRBJ1-3; 8 bases line up with TRBD1. Germline V gene sequence: CDR1 KGHSH, CDR2 LQKENI. This CDR3 contains 15 residues. V lost 3 bases and J lost 2; bases outside the gene matches: 3. The CDR3 region has the DNA TGTGCCAGCTCACCCCAGGGGGCACCTGGAAACACCATATATTTT. It encodes CASSPQGAPGNTIYF.

The chain is built from TRBV6-5 and TRBJ1-5, with D possibly matching TRBD1 (5 bases). V was cut by 0 bases and J by 6 bases, with 12 bases left in between. In germline, CDR1 is MNHEY, CDR2 SVGAGI. The CDR3 loop spans 15 amino acids. The CDR3 coding sequence is TGTGCCAGCAGTTACTCGTCAGGAAGGGGTCAGCCCCAGCATTTT. It encodes CASSYSSGRGQPQHF.

This chain connects TRBV6-5 to TRBJ1-3; D remains unclear. V lost 7 bases, J lost 3 bases, and 10 bases lay in between. Germline loops: CDR1 MNHEY, CDR2 SVGAGI. There are 13 residues in the CDR3. CDR3 coding DNA: TGTGCCAGCACCCCTAGTCGTGGAAACACCATATATTTT. This sequence encodes CASTPSRGNTIYF.

This rearrangement joins TRBV11-2 to TRBJ1-2; the match to TRBD1 covers 8 bases. J gave up 4 bases and V 3 bases, and 4 bases lay outside the gene matches. The CDR3 length is 14 residues. The germline V gene has CDR1 SGHAT and CDR2 FQNNGV. In DNA, the CDR3 is TGTGCCAGCAGCTTCAGGGGGCCTAGCTATGGCTACACCTTC. The encoded protein is CASSFRGPSYGYTF.

The chain recombines TRBV12-5 with TRBJ1-1, with a weak D call TRBD1 (6 bases). Trimming removed 4 bases at V and 6 bases at J, with 12 bases between. The germline gives CDR1 LGHNT, CDR2 FRNRAP. The CDR3 is 13 residues long. CDR3 in DNA: TGTGCTAGTGGTTCAGGGGTTAACGCTGAAGCTTTCTTT. Translation: CASGSGVNAEAFF.

This chain uses TRBV2 with TRBJ2-3; 13 bases fit TRBD2. This CDR3 has 16 residues. CDR1 is SNHLY, CDR2 FYNNEI, per germline. V was pared by 4 bases and J by 7 bases, with 8 bases of the junction left unmatched. CDR3 in amino acids: CASSVQLAGGPHTQYF. In DNA form, the CDR3 reads TGTGCCAGCAGTGTACAACTAGCGGGGGGGCCCCATACGCAGTATTTT. The entire variable domain, with the rest obtained from reference TRBV2 and TRBJ2-3, is as follows: EPEVTQTPSHQVTQMGQEVILRCVPISNHLYFYWYRQILGQKVEFLVSFYNNEISEKSEIFDDQFSVERPDGSNFTLKIRSTKLEDSAMYFCASSVQLAGGPHTQYFGPGTRLTVL.

The chain recombines TRBV18 with TRBJ1-2; 7 nucleotides match TRBD1. V lost 0 bases to trimming and J lost 4 bases; unmatched junction nucleotides: 5. There are 15 residues in the CDR3. The V gene's germline CDR1 is KGHSH and CDR2 LQKENI. CDR3 DNA: TGTGCCAGCTCACCACCGGGACAGATTACCTATGGCTACACCTTC. Translation gives CASSPPGQITYGYTF. Supplemented by reference TRBV18 and TRBJ1-2, the full variable domain reads NAGVMQNPRHLVRRRGQEARLRCSPMKGHSHVYWYRQLPEEGLKFMVYLQKENIIDESGMPKERFSAEFPKEGPSILRIQQVVRGDSAAYFCASSPPGQITYGYTFGSGTRLTVV.

The V gene is TRBV28, the J gene TRBJ1-1; the match to TRBD1 covers 10 bases. The CDR3 is 14 amino acids. Germline values: CDR1 MDHEN, CDR2 SYDVKM. This CDR3 reads CASGTGVGNTEAFF. In nucleotides, the CDR3 is TGTGCTTCCGGGACAGGGGTAGGTAACACTGAAGCTTTCTTT.

The rearrangement links TRBV19 to TRBJ1-3; D is perhaps TRBD1 (5 bases). This CDR3 has 14 residues. The V end lost 5 bases, the J end lost 2 bases, and 10 bases lay between the germline ends. Germline V gene sequence: CDR1 LNHDA, CDR2 SQIVND (reference sequence). The CDR3 DNA is TGTGCCAGTAGTGCCCGGGGGGCTGGAAACACCATATATTTT. Translated, it gives CASSARGAGNTIYF. The entire variable domain, with the rest obtained from reference TRBV19 and TRBJ1-3, is as follows: DGGITQSPKYLFRKEGQNVTLSCEQNLNHDAMYWYRQDPGQGLRLIYYSQIVNDFQKGDIAEGYSVSREKKESFPLTVTSAQKNPTAFYLCASSARGAGNTIYFGEGSWLTVV.

The rearrangement uses TRBV12-3 or TRBV12-4 and TRBJ2-5, with D unresolved. This CDR3 spans 13 amino acids. Trimming removed 3 bases at V and 2 bases at J, with 7 bases between. CDR3 in DNA: TGTGCCAGCAGTTTTCGAGGACAAGAGACCCAGTACTTC. It encodes CASSFRGQETQYF.

This chain connects TRBV18 to TRBJ1-1; D unresolved. Per the germline V gene, CDR1 is KGHSH and CDR2 is LQKENI. The CDR3 is 14 amino acids. Trimming took 5 bases from V and 4 from J, leaving 14 bases between them. The CDR3 nucleotides read TGTGCCAGCTCATACAAGGCCTCGGGCACTGAAGCTTTCTTT. Translation gives CASSYKASGTEAFF.

The chain uses TRBV6-5 and TRBJ2-5, with D perhaps TRBD2 (6 bases). Germline CDR1 MNHEY, CDR2 SVGAGI. Between the trimmed V and J ends, which lost 6 bases and 5 bases, there was a span of 13 bases. The CDR3 is 13 residues long. The CDR3 region is CASSGGVVETQYF. Here the CDR3 DNA reads TGTGCCAGCAGCGGAGGGGTCGTGGAGACCCAGTACTTC.

This clone was recorded once. CDR3 bases: TGTGCCAGCAGTGAGGACAGGGGGCGGGGCACTGAAGCTTTCTTT. It yields the protein CASSEDRGRGTEAFF. The chain recombines TRBV2 with TRBJ1-1; 11 bases align to TRBD1. Trimming cost V 3 bases and J 4 bases; bases outside gene matches: 4. Germline V gives CDR1 SNHLY, CDR2 FYNNEI. The CDR3 is 15 amino acids.